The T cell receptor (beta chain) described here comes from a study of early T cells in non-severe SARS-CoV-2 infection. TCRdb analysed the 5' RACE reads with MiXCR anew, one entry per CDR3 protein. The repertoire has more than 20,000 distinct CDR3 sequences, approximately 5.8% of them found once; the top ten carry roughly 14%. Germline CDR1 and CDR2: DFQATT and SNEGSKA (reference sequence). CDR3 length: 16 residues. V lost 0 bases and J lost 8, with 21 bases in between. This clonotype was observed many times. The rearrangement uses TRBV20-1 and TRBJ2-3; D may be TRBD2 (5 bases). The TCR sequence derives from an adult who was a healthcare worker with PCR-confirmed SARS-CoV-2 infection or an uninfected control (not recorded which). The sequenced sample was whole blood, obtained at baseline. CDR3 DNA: TGCAGTGCTAGAGATCTGGGCCAACCCTTGGCGGGTACGCAGTATTTT. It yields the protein CSARDLGQPLAGTQYF.